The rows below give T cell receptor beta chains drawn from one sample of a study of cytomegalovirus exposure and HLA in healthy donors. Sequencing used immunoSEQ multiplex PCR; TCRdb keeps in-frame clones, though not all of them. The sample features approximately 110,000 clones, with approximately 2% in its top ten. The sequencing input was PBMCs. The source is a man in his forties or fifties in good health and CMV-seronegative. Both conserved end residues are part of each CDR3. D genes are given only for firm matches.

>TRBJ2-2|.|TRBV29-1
CSVRTVLIGELFF
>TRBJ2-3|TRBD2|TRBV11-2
CASISQRESPRDTQYF
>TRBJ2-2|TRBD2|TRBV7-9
CASSLGLAGGTGELFF
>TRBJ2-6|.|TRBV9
CASSPPEGPPGANVLTF
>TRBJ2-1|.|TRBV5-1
CASSLVPQYNEQFF
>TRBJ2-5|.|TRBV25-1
CASSPGGVQETQYF
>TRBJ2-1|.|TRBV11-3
CASSTRLGWEQFF
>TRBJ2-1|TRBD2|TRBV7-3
CASSPGTNNEQFF
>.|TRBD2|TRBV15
CATRLAGTYEQYF
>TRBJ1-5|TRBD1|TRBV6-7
CASSYSSDREEFGGQPQHF
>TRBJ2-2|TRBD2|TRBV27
CASSRGLEKTANTGELFF
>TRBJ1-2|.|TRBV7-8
CASSLGGREGYGYTF
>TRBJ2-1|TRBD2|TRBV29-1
CSVERAGVYNEQFF
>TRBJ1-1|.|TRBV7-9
CASSLATAGTEAFF
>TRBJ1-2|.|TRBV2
CASSQGRDVNYGYTF
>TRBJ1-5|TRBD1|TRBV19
CASRTGINQPQHF
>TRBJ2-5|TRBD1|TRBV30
CAWSAKGAGETQYF
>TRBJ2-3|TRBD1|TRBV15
CATSTGQGSTDTQYF
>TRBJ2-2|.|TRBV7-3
CASSSGSKTGELFF
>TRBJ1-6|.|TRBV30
CAWTPPGSYNSPLHF
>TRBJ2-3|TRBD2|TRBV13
CASSLNSGRGDTQYF
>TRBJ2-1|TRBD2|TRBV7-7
CASSWGQTSGRGEQFF
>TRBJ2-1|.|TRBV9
CASSIEGNEQFF
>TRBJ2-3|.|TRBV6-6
CVSSPEPSTDTQYF
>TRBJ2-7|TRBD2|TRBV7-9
CASSLGSLGLAGEGEQYF
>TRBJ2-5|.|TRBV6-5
CASSFSWGAPETQYF
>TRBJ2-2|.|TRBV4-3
CASSQNRELSTGELFF
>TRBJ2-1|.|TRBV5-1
CASSSDGGSYNEQFF
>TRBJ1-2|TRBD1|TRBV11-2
CASRPIRDREGVGGYTF
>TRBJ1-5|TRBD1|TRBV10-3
CAISGDRAKPQHF
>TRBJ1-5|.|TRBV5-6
CASSRGLYSNQPQHF
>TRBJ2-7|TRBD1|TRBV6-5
CASSTTGGTYEQYF
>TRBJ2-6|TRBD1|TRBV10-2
CASSLARTGTSGANVLTF
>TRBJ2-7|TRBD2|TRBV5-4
CASSPGGVAGVYEQYF
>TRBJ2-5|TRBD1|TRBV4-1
CASSQEGQGLETQYF
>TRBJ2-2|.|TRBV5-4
CASSLGGGGANTGELFF
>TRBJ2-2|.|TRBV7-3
CASSLTRRGTGELFF
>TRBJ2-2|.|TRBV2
CASSDGSRPGELFF
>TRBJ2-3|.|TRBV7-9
CASSRPRLGTDTQYF
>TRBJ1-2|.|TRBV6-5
CASSSTPGRNYGYTF